The 25 T cell receptor beta chains in this list originate from one sample, sequenced in a study of T cell responses to AZD1222 COVID-19 vaccine. The method was immunoSEQ multiplex PCR; TCRdb's version includes in-frame clones alone and lacks a portion of them. The table includes some 110,000 clones, 75% to 90% detected once. This material consisted of peripheral blood, taken 28 days after the second AZD1222 dose. The source is an adult who received the AZD1222 COVID-19 vaccine.

The rearrangement links TRBV27 to TRBJ2-1, with 7 bases fitting TRBD2. CDR3 length: 14 amino acids. V gave up 6 bases and J gave up 2 bases; unmatched junction bases: 4. Germline V gene lookup returns CDR1 MNHEY and CDR2 SMNVEV (reference sequence). The CDR3 spells CASSPRGAYNEQFF. For the CDR3, the DNA is TGTGCCAGCAGCCCCCGGGGGGCCTACAATGAGCAGTTCTTC.

This chain links TRBV9 with TRBJ2-5; no clear D. Germline lookup yields CDR1 SGDLS and CDR2 YYNGEE. With 3 bases removed from V and 0 bases from J, the gap between germline ends came to 9 bases. The CDR3 is 14 amino acids. As DNA, the CDR3 is TGTGCCAGCAGCGAAGGGCCCGACCAAGAGACCCAGTACTTC. As protein: CASSEGPDQETQYF.

This clone was picked up one time. The chain joins TRBV7-2 to TRBJ2-1; 13 bases match TRBD2. CDR1 and CDR2 from the germline V gene are SGHTA and FQGNSA. The CDR3 is 16 residues long. V dropped 5 bases and J dropped 7; count of bases not matched to a gene: 8. The CDR3 protein is CASSMTGTSGVNEQFF. Written as DNA, the CDR3 is TGTGCCAGCAGCATGACCGGGACTAGCGGGGTGAATGAGCAGTTCTTC.

The J gene is TRBJ2-7, the V gene TRBV18; 8 bases fit TRBD2. The CDR3 extends over 14 amino acids. V trimming: 5 bases; J trimming: 5 bases; junction bases outside the gene matches: 8. Germline V gene data show CDR1 as KGHSH and CDR2 as LQKENI. CDR3 sequence: CASSATSGEDEQYF. CDR3 nucleotide sequence: TGTGCCAGCTCAGCAACTAGCGGCGAAGACGAGCAGTACTTC.

The chain uses TRBV3-1 (or the pseudogene TRBV3-2) and TRBJ2-7; 10 nucleotides line up with TRBD1. The CDR3 extends over 18 amino acids. Trimming cost V 4 bases and J 4 bases; bases outside gene matches: 16. The germline V gene encodes CDR1 LGHDT and CDR2 YNNKEL (reference sequence). The CDR3 DNA is TGTGCCAGCAGCCCTTATTTTGATGCCGGGACAGGGGCGTACGAGCAGTACTTC. Translation: CASSPYFDAGTGAYEQYF.

This chain joins TRBV4-1 and TRBJ1-2, with a possible D match to TRBD1 (5 bases). CDR3 length equals 19 residues. V gave up 0 bases and J gave up 3 bases, with 23 bases separating them. Germline CDR1 and CDR2: MGHRA and YSYEKL. The CDR3 coding sequence is TGCGCCAGCAGCCAAGAGGACCCCTTCGCTCCAGGGTATGACTATGGCTACACCTTC. This encodes CASSQEDPFAPGYDYGYTF.

The CDR3 region has the DNA TGTGCCAGCAGTGTCTCATATGACGAGCAGTACTTC. Its translation: CASSVSYDEQYF. This chain joins TRBV2 and TRBJ2-7; D gene unclear. CDR1 is SNHLY and CDR2 is FYNNEI in the germline V gene. The CDR3 has 12 amino acids. V dropped 4 bases and J dropped 5 bases, with 9 bases sitting between them.

V is TRBV11-3 and J is TRBJ1-1, with TRBD1 matching 9 bases. The CDR3 is 14 residues long. After removal of 0 bases from V and 8 bases from J, the junction contained 4 bases not matched to a gene. The germline gives CDR1 SGHNT, CDR2 YENEEA. CDR3 in amino acids: CASSLEFGTGEAFF. In nucleotides, the CDR3 is TGTGCCAGCAGCTTAGAGTTTGGGACAGGGGAAGCTTTCTTT. The full variable domain, in which reference TRBV11-3 and TRBJ1-1 provide the parts outside the CDR3, is EAGVVQSPRYKIIEKKQPVAFWCNPISGHNTLYWYLQNLGQGPELLIRYENEEAVDDSQLPKDRFSAERLKGVDSTLKIQPAELGDSAVYLCASSLEFGTGEAFFGQGTRLTVV.

This clone was counted a single time. This chain connects TRBV6-2 or TRBV6-3 to TRBJ1-6; D gene ambiguous. Germline CDR1 reads MNHEY; CDR2 reads SVGEGT. The V end was cut by 6 bases, the J end by 12 bases, with 12 bases between. CDR3 length: 12 amino acids. Here the CDR3 reads CASSEERLPLHF. The CDR3 DNA reads TGTGCCAGCAGCGAAGAACGGCTACCCCTCCACTTT.

V is TRBV29-1 and J is TRBJ1-2; D is uncertain. The CDR3 is 11 amino acids. Trimming stripped 6 bases from V and 8 bases from J, with 13 bases between. CDR1 SQVTM and CDR2 ANQGSEA come from the germline V gene. The CDR3 loop reads CSVMDPGGYTF. CDR3 DNA: TGCAGCGTCATGGACCCGGGAGGCTACACCTTC.

Only a few counts were recorded for this clone. The rearrangement links TRBV5-1 to TRBJ2-1; TRBD1 matches 8 bases. The CDR3 sequence is 14 residues long. CDR1 and CDR2 from the germline V gene are SGHRS and YFSETQ. V lost 4 bases, J lost 5 bases, and 5 bases stayed unmatched. CDR3 nucleotide sequence: TGCGCCAGCAGCACCAGGGGGCCCAACAATGAGCAGTTCTTC. It encodes CASSTRGPNNEQFF. The entire variable domain, with the rest obtained from reference TRBV5-1 and TRBJ2-1, is as follows: KAGVTQTPRYLIKTRGQQVTLSCSPISGHRSVSWYQQTPGQGLQFLFEYFSETQRNKGNFPGRFSGRQFSNSRSEMNVSTLELGDSALYLCASSTRGPNNEQFFGPGTRLTVL.

The chain couples TRBV11-3 to TRBJ2-3; TRBD2 matches 8 bases. Trimming removed 1 base from V and 0 bases from J; junction bases left unmatched: 3. In germline, CDR1 is SGHNT, CDR2 YENEEA. The CDR3 loop spans 16 amino acids. CDR3 sequence reads: CASSLVSGGSTDTQYF. Written as DNA, the CDR3 is TGTGCCAGCAGCTTAGTGAGCGGGGGTAGCACAGATACGCAGTATTTT.

The V and J genes are TRBV29-1 and TRBJ2-7, with D perhaps TRBD1 (6 bases). The CDR3 has 12 residues. Germline CDR1 reads SQVTM; CDR2 reads ANQGSEA. The V end was cut by 5 bases, the J end by 2 bases, with 10 bases between. In DNA form, the CDR3 reads TGCAGCGTTCGACAGGATACCTACGAGCAGTACTTC. Its protein is CSVRQDTYEQYF.

J is TRBJ2-7 and V is TRBV6-2 or TRBV6-3; D not resolved. Germline CDR1 reads MNHEY; CDR2 reads SVGEGT. The CDR3 is made up of 12 amino acids. V lost 4 bases and J lost 6, with 10 bases in between. This CDR3 reads CASSSPRLEQYF. CDR3 nucleotides: TGTGCCAGCAGTTCACCCCGCCTCGAGCAGTACTTC.

The rearrangement uses TRBV14 and TRBJ2-7; D might be TRBD2 (5 bases). Germline lookup yields CDR1 SGHDN and CDR2 FVKESK. The CDR3 is made up of 13 amino acids. The V gene lost 8 bases and the J gene lost 2 bases, with 13 bases spanning the gap. The CDR3 protein is CASARGLAYEQYF. The CDR3 bases are TGTGCCAGCGCCAGAGGGTTAGCCTACGAGCAGTACTTC. The full variable domain, in which reference TRBV14 and TRBJ2-7 provide the parts outside the CDR3, is EAGVTQFPSHSVIEKGQTVTLRCDPISGHDNLYWYRRVMGKEIKFLLHFVKESKQDESGMPNNRFLAERTGGTYSTLKVQPAELEDSGVYFCASARGLAYEQYFGPGTRLTVT.

The chain has TRBV5-4 and TRBJ2-7; weak D call: TRBD1 (5 bases). With 0 bases removed from V and 3 bases from J, the gap between germline ends came to 13 bases. The germline CDR1 and CDR2 sequences are SGHNT and YYREEE (reference sequence). The CDR3 extends over 15 amino acids. The CDR3 protein is CASSLATGRGYEQYF. The CDR3 nucleotides are TGTGCCAGCAGCTTGGCCACCGGTAGGGGCTACGAGCAGTACTTC.

The chain is built from TRBV11-2 and TRBJ2-7; 9 bases match TRBD1. Trimming at V came to 5 bases and at J to 4 bases, leaving 6 bases not matched to a gene. The CDR3 has 14 amino acids. Germline V gives CDR1 SGHAT, CDR2 FQNNGV. The CDR3 coding sequence is TGTGCCAGCAGCGAAGACAGGGGGGCGTACGAGCAGTACTTC. Amino acid sequence: CASSEDRGAYEQYF. Supplemented by reference TRBV11-2 and TRBJ2-7, the full variable domain reads EAGVAQSPRYKIIEKRQSVAFWCNPISGHATLYWYQQILGQGPKLLIQFQNNGVVDDSQLPKDRFSAERLKGVDSTLKIQPAKLEDSAVYLCASSEDRGAYEQYFGPGTRLTVT.

J is TRBJ1-4 and V is TRBV29-1; D perhaps matches TRBD1 (6 bases). The germline CDR1 and CDR2 sequences are SQVTM and ANQGSEA. This CDR3 has 13 amino acids. V was shortened by 8 bases and J by 10 bases, with 20 bases between the two germline ends. This CDR3 reads CSFSLTQGGKLFF. In DNA form, the CDR3 reads TGCAGCTTCTCACTCACCCAAGGGGGAAAACTGTTTTTT. Variable domain in full (rest from reference TRBV29-1 and TRBJ1-4): SAVISQKPSRDICQRGTSLTIQCQVDSQVTMMFWYRQQPGQSLTLIATANQGSEATYESGFVIDKFPISRPNLTFSTLTVSNMSPEDSSIYLCSFSLTQGGKLFFGSGTQLSVL.

This chain connects TRBV28 to TRBJ2-1; 11 bases match TRBD2. This CDR3 is built from 17 residues. V lost 2 bases and J lost 3; bases outside the gene matches: 6. Germline V gene data show CDR1 as MDHEN and CDR2 as SYDVKM. This chain's CDR3 is CASSLMGGTSGYNEQFF. The CDR3 DNA is TGTGCCAGCAGTTTAATGGGGGGGACTAGCGGCTACAATGAGCAGTTCTTC.

The J gene is TRBJ2-5, the V gene TRBV5-8, with 9 bases identical to TRBD1. J was trimmed by 2 bases and V by 4 bases; bases with no gene match: 3. Germline V lookup: CDR1 SGHTS, CDR2 YDEGEE. The CDR3 has 14 amino acids. CDR3 bases: TGTGCCAGCAGCAAGGGACAGGGTCAAGAGACCCAGTACTTC. The encoded protein is CASSKGQGQETQYF. The variable domain in full, with the rest retrieved from reference TRBV5-8 and TRBJ2-5, is EAGVTQSPTHLIKTRGQQATLRCSPISGHTSVYWYQQALGLGLQFLLWYDEGEERNRGNFPPRFSGRQFPNYSSELNVNALELEDSALYLCASSKGQGQETQYFGPGTRLLVL.

This clone showed up just once. V gene TRBV30 combines with J gene TRBJ2-7, with D perhaps TRBD2 (6 bases). The CDR3 has 12 amino acids. CDR1 is GTSNPN, CDR2 SVGIG, per germline (reference sequence). Trimming left V 0 bases short and J 7 bases short, with 10 bases between. CDR3 sequence: CAWSVGRLEQYF. In DNA, the CDR3 is TGTGCCTGGAGTGTGGGGAGGCTGGAGCAGTACTTC. Filled out from reference TRBV30 and TRBJ2-7, the complete variable domain reads SQTIHQWPATLVQPVGSPLSLECTVEGTSNPNLYWYRQAAGRGLQLLFYSVGIGQISSEVPQNLSASRPQDRQFILSSKKLLLSDSGFYLCAWSVGRLEQYFGPGTRLTVT.

This clone has more than one count but fewer than ten. The chain links TRBV13 to TRBJ1-1, with TRBD1 matching 9 bases. Germline values: CDR1 PRHDT, CDR2 FYEKMQ (reference sequence). J lost 6 bases, V lost 5 bases, and 4 bases had no gene match. CDR3 length: 13 amino acids. CDR3 residues: CASSRQGGAEAFF. The DNA of the CDR3 is TGTGCCAGCAGCCGACAGGGGGGGGCTGAAGCTTTCTTT. Full variable domain (outside the CDR3, taken from reference TRBV13 and TRBJ1-1): AAGVIQSPRHLIKEKRETATLKCYPIPRHDTVYWYQQGPGQDPQFLISFYEKMQSDKGSIPDRFSAQQFSDYHSELNMSSLELGDSALYFCASSRQGGAEAFFGQGTRLTVV.

The J gene is TRBJ1-3, the V gene TRBV4-3; unclear D gene. Trimming cost V 1 base and J 8 bases, with 15 bases left between them. The CDR3 runs to 15 residues. CDR1 and CDR2 from the germline V gene are LGHNA and YSLEER. The CDR3 spells CASSQVWHSRDTIYF. The CDR3 nucleotides are TGCGCCAGCAGCCAAGTCTGGCATTCTCGGGACACCATATATTTT.

The count of this clone is one. The rearrangement links TRBV18 to TRBJ1-3, with TRBD1 as a possible D gene (5 bases). The V and J ends lost 6 bases and 0 bases respectively, with 15 bases between them. The germline gives CDR1 KGHSH, CDR2 LQKENI. This CDR3 has 16 amino acids. CDR3 sequence (DNA): TGTGCCAGCTCTGGCGCAGGGCCAAGCTCTGGAAACACCATATATTTT. Its translation is CASSGAGPSSGNTIYF.

The chain is built from TRBV28 and TRBJ1-2, with D maybe TRBD1 (5 bases). Trimming removed 4 bases at V and 0 bases at J, with 9 bases between. Germline loops: CDR1 MDHEN, CDR2 SYDVKM. The CDR3 consists of 14 residues. CDR3 sequence: CASSYTGSNYGYTF. The CDR3 nucleotides are TGTGCCAGCAGTTATACAGGCTCTAACTATGGCTACACCTTC.